The clone carrying this T cell receptor (beta chain) was counted a single time. TCRdb's copy holds only in-frame clones and misses some; the assay was immunoSEQ multiplex PCR. The repertoire holds 140,000 to 150,000 clones, 78% seen once, with about 2% in the top ten. These data belong to a study of blood T cell repertoires in COVID-19. Study information: PBMCs, B-cell-depleted T cells, or T cells provided the cDNA or gDNA that made up the material.

Germline-derived CDR1 and CDR2 are MRHNA and SNTAGT. V lost 5 bases, J lost 8 bases, and 13 bases lay in between. CDR3 length: 14 residues. The J gene is TRBJ1-6, the V gene TRBV6-4, with D perhaps matching TRBD1 (5 bases). The clonotype comes from a woman aged 60-70 years with acute or convalescent COVID-19. Sequenced sample: peripheral blood. The CDR3 loop reads CASSPRTFDSPLHF. The CDR3 nucleotides read TGTGCCAGCAGTCCCCGGACATTCGATTCACCCCTCCACTTT.